This paragraph covers one T cell receptor beta chain sequence. The sample is drawn from a study of blood T cell repertoires in COVID-19. Background on the study: Sites in the United States, Italy and Spain provided acute and convalescent COVID-19 samples. Sources were T cells, B-cell-depleted T cells, or PBMCs; the material itself was cDNA or gDNA.

Under the authors' procedure: Amplification with reference gene primers provided the estimates of nucleated cell counts. Assay used: immunoSEQ multiplex PCR; TCRdb lists only in-frame clones, some missing. V and J calls and clone size come straight from that table; D and trimming were deduced from the DNA. The table shows about 390,000 clones, with about 90% occurring only once. The Seattle patients joined while their infection was active and were tracked longitudinally afterward. The specimen was peripheral blood. The sequence was collected from an older woman with COVID-19, enrolled during active disease.

The CDR3 reads CASSLQGAGEQFF. CDR3 nucleotide sequence: TGTGCCAGCAGCTTGCAGGGGGCAGGAGAGCAGTTCTTC. V usage is TRBV5-4 and J usage is TRBJ2-1; TRBD1 agrees at 8 bases. The CDR3 has 13 amino acids. V gave up 1 base and J gave up 10 bases; unmatched junction bases: 4. Germline V gene lookup returns CDR1 SGHNT and CDR2 YYREEE (reference sequence). The variable domain in full, with the rest retrieved from reference TRBV5-4 and TRBJ2-1, is ETGVTQSPTHLIKTRGQQVTLRCSSQSGHNTVSWYQQALGQGPQFIFQYYREEENGRGNFPPRFSGLQFPNYSSELNVNALELDDSALYLCASSLQGAGEQFFGPGTRLTVL.